Presented here are 12 T cell receptor beta chains from one specimen sequenced in a study of glioma-infiltrating T cells. TCR alpha and beta CDR3 regions were amplified from RNA using iRepertoire nested multiplex PCR. Each CDR3 protein is one row after TCRdb ran MiXCR on the multiplex PCR reads. The repertoire holds 170,000 or so distinct CDR3 sequences, with around 40% as singletons. The sample was glioma tissue, nonneoplastic brain tissue, or PBMCs (not recorded which). These receptors were obtained from a human donor with low-grade glioma or glioblastoma, undergoing nonglioma brain surgery, or in good health (not recorded which).

About this clonotype: At one boundary the junction diverges from the germline segment, which might be a read error. The chain joins TRBV3-1 to TRBJ2-3; D call uncertain. Germline-derived CDR1 and CDR2 are LGHDT and YNNKEL (reference sequence). CDR3 size: 12 residues. Here the CDR3 DNA reads TGTGACAGCAGCCCAAGCACAGATACGCAGTATTTT. Translating gives CDSSPSTDTQYF.

Note on this clonotype: This sequence may be a read error, since a much larger clone differs from it by one base. The rearrangement joins TRBV28 to TRBJ2-1; D not certain. The CDR3 sequence is 14 residues long. V was pared by 6 bases and J by 8 bases, with 17 bases between. Germline CDR1 reads MDHEN; CDR2 reads SYDVKM. DNA of the CDR3: TGTGCCAGCAGCTACGTCCTTATGGGCCATGAGCAGTTCTTC. Its translation is CASSYVLMGHEQFF.

Of note for this clonotype: One end of the junction fails to match germline, which may point to a read error. CDR3 bases: TGCAGTGCTAGAGGGATATCAGGGGGGATAGAAAGACTGTTTTTT. Translated: CSARGISGGIERLFF. The J gene is TRBJ1-4, the V gene TRBV20-1, with 7 bases aligning to TRBD1. Looked up from germline, CDR1 is DFQATT and CDR2 is SNEGSKA (reference sequence). The CDR3 is made up of 15 amino acids.

The chain joins TRBV12-3 or TRBV12-4 to TRBJ2-1; 9 bases line up with TRBD2. V dropped 10 bases and J dropped 10; count of bases not matched to a gene: 14. The CDR3 covers 14 residues. The CDR3 spells CAIIPTSGSWEQFF. The CDR3 bases are TGTGCCATCATTCCGACTAGCGGTAGTTGGGAGCAGTTCTTC.

The rearrangement links TRBV2 to TRBJ2-5; D possibly corresponds to TRBD1 (5 bases). V gave up 5 bases and J gave up 2 bases, with 12 bases separating them. Germline lookup yields CDR1 SNHLY and CDR2 FYNNEI. This CDR3 contains 14 residues. The CDR3 DNA follows: TGTGCCAGCAGTCCAGACAGAACTCAAGAGACCCAGTACTTC. This gives the protein CASSPDRTQETQYF.

V is TRBV29-1 and J is TRBJ1-1; D not certain. V lost 4 bases and J 5 bases, leaving 11 bases between the germline ends. Germline assignment: CDR1 SQVTM and CDR2 ANQGSEA. This CDR3 region has 12 residues. CDR3 DNA sequence: TGCAGCGTTGTATCAGTGGATACTGAAGCTTTCTTT. Residues: CSVVSVDTEAFF.

In its sample, this clonotype was seen a few times. Being one base from a much bigger clone, this may be a read error. CDR3 protein: CSVRERVAYNEQFF. Here the CDR3 DNA reads TGCAGTGTCCGGGAAAGGGTGGCCTACAATGAGCAGTTCTTC. The chain combines TRBV20-1 with TRBJ2-1; maybe TRBD2 (5 bases). The V gene's germline CDR1 is DFQATT and CDR2 SNEGSKA (reference sequence). This CDR3 contains 14 residues. V was shortened by 7 bases and J by 2 bases, with 15 bases between the two germline ends.

The rearrangement joins TRBV6-1 to TRBJ2-5, with a weak D call TRBD2 (6 bases). The CDR3 loop spans 13 amino acids. Germline V gene data show CDR1 as MNHNS and CDR2 as SASEGT. Trimming left V 11 bases short and J 6 bases short, with 19 bases between. CDR3 amino acids: CAVSDPGVQTQYF. The CDR3, as DNA: TGTGCCGTCAGTGATCCGGGAGTGCAGACCCAGTACTTC.

This chain uses TRBV7-6 with TRBJ2-7; D perhaps matches TRBD2 (5 bases). The CDR3 has 13 residues. Germline CDR1 is SGHVS and CDR2 is FNYEAQ. With 3 bases removed from V and 5 bases from J, the gap between germline ends came to 11 bases. The DNA of the CDR3 is TGTGCCAGCAGCTTCGGGGTCGGGGACGAGCAGTACTTC. This translates into CASSFGVGDEQYF.

This clonotype was detected a few times. V gene TRBV5-1 combines with J gene TRBJ1-2, with 9 nucleotides matching TRBD1. V was clipped by 3 bases and J by 6 bases; unmatched bases: 3. Germline values: CDR1 SGHRS, CDR2 YFSETQ. The CDR3 consists of 13 residues. The CDR3 coding sequence is TGCGCCAGCAGCTGGGACAGGGAGAATGGCTACACCTTC. Translation gives CASSWDRENGYTF.

V is TRBV28 and J is TRBJ2-1; TRBD2 is a possible D gene (5 bases). Trimming left V 8 bases short and J 4 bases short, with 21 bases between. The CDR3 extends over 16 amino acids. Germline-derived CDR1 and CDR2 are MDHEN and SYDVKM. CDR3 sequence reads: CASGPAYRGSYNEQFF. CDR3 DNA: TGTGCCAGCGGCCCCGCCTACCGGGGATCATACAATGAGCAGTTCTTC. Looking up the rest from reference TRBV28 and TRBJ2-1 gives the full variable domain: DVKVTQSSRYLVKRTGEKVFLECVQDMDHENMFWYRQDPGLGLRLIYFSYDVKMKEKGDIPEGYSVSREKKERFSLILESASTNQTSMYLCASGPAYRGSYNEQFFGPGTRLTVL.

With regard to this clonotype: A much larger clonotype is one base distant, so this may be a read error. In nucleotides, the CDR3 is TGCAGTGCTAGAGATTGCGCTAGTCGGGGAGAGACCCAGTACTTC. This codes for CSARDCASRGETQYF. The chain links TRBV20-1 to TRBJ2-5, with D possibly being TRBD2 (5 bases). Trimming took 0 bases from V and 4 from J, leaving 15 bases between them. The CDR3 loop spans 15 amino acids. Germline CDR1 reads DFQATT; CDR2 reads SNEGSKA (reference sequence).